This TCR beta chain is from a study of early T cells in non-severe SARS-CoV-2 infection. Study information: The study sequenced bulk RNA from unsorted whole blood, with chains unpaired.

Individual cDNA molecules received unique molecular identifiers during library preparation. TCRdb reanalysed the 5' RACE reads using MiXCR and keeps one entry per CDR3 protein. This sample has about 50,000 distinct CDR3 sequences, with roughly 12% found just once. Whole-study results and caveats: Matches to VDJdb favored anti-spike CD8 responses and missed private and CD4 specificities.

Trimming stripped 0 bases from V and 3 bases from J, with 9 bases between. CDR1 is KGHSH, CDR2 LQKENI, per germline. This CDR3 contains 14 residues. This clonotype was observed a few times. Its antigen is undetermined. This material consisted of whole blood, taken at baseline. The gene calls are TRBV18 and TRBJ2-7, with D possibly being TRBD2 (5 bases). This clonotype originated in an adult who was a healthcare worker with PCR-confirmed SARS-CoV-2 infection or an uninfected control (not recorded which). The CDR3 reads CASSPPSGLYEQYF. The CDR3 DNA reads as TGTGCCAGCTCACCACCGTCCGGACTCTACGAGCAGTACTTC. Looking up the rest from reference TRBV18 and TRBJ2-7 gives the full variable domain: NAGVMQNPRHLVRRRGQEARLRCSPMKGHSHVYWYRQLPEEGLKFMVYLQKENIIDESGMPKERFSAEFPKEGPSILRIQQVVRGDSAAYFCASSPPSGLYEQYFGPGTRLTVT.